This T cell receptor beta chain was found in a study of blood T cell repertoires in COVID-19. Study as a whole: Sites across the United States, Italy and Spain contributed samples from acute and convalescent COVID-19. Nucleic acid was either cDNA or gDNA, and it came from T cells, B-cell-depleted T cells, or PBMCs.

V was pared by 3 bases and J by 11 bases, with 16 bases between. There are 13 residues in the CDR3. This clone was found a few times. In the original analysis: Quantification of nucleated cells was approximated via reference gene primer amplification. TCRdb's copy holds only in-frame clones and misses some; the assay was immunoSEQ multiplex PCR. That table furnishes V, J and clone size, whereas the DNA furnished D and trimming. This table has about 150,000 clones, around 82% appearing once. This receptor was taken from a woman aged 45-65 years with acute or convalescent COVID-19. The chain uses TRBV12-3 or TRBV12-4 and TRBJ1-1; D is perhaps TRBD1 (6 bases). Sequences were obtained from peripheral blood. The DNA for the CDR3 is TGTGCCAGCAGTTTGGTCTTGGGGGGGCATGCTTTCTTT. This gives the protein CASSLVLGGHAFF.